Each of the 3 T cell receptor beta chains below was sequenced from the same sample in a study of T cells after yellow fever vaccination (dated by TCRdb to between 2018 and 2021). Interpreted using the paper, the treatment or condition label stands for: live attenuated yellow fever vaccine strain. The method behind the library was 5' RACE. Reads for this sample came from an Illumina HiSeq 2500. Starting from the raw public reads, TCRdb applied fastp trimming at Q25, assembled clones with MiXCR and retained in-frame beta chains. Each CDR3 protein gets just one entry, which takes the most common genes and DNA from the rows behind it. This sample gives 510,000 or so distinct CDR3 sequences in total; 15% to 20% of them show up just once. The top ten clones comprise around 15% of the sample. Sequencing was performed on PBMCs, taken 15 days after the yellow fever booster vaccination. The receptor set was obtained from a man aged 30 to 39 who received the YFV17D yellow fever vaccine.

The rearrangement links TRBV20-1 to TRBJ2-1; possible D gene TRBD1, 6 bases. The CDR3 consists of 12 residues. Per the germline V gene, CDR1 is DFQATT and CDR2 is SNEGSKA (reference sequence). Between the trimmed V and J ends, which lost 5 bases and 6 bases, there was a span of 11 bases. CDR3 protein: CSAGRQVNEQFF. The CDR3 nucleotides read TGCAGTGCTGGGAGACAGGTCAATGAGCAGTTCTTC.

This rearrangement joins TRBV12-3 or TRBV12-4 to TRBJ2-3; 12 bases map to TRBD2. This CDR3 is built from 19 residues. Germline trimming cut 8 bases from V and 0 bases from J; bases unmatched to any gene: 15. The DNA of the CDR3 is TGTGCCAGCGGACTCAAAGCAAAGGGACTAGCGGGTAGCACAGATACGCAGTATTTT. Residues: CASGLKAKGLAGSTDTQYF.

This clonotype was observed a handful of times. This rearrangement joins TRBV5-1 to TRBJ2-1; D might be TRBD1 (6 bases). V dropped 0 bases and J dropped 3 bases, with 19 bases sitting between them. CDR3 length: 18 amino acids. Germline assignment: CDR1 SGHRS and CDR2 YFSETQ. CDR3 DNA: TGCGCCAGCAGCTTGGAACCCTCCGGGACATCCATCTACAATGAGCAGTTCTTC. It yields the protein CASSLEPSGTSIYNEQFF.